The clone carrying this T cell receptor beta chain was picked up a small number of times. The sample belongs to a study of blood T cell repertoires in COVID-19. Study as a whole: COVID-19 samples, acute and convalescent, were from the United States, Italy and Spain. Sources were T cells, B-cell-depleted T cells, or PBMCs; the material itself was cDNA or gDNA.

The germline CDR1 and CDR2 sequences are MNHEY and SMNVEV (reference sequence). The CDR3 extends over 13 amino acids. The V and J ends lost 4 bases and 7 bases respectively, with 14 bases between them. In the source study's methods: How many nucleated cells were present was estimated from reference gene primer amplification. Libraries were prepared by immunoSEQ multiplex PCR; TCRdb keeps only in-frame clonotypes and omits some of them. The V and J calls and clone size come from that table; D and trimming were worked out from the DNA. Among 90,000 or so clones listed, around 88% were seen once. The V gene is TRBV27, the J gene TRBJ2-7, with D maybe TRBD2 (6 bases). Sequenced material: peripheral blood. The clonotype was recovered from a man in his sixties with acute or convalescent COVID-19. CDR3 in amino acids: CASSSLRGGEQYF. Here the CDR3 DNA reads TGTGCCAGCAGTTCTTTGCGTGGGGGGGAGCAGTACTTC.